This entry describes one T cell receptor beta chain. Looked up from germline, CDR1 is MNHNY and CDR2 is SVGAGI (reference sequence). Trimming took 8 bases from V and 5 from J; bases not matched to a gene: 10. The CDR3 loop spans 15 amino acids. Treatment specified: randomized to nivolumab then ipilimumab (arm A) or the reverse (arm B). Produced via immunoSEQ multiplex PCR; TCRdb's table is partial and in-frame only. Of more than 35,000 clones listed, 70% to 90% are singletons. This entry belongs to a study of sequential checkpoint blockade in melanoma. This chain connects TRBV6-6 to TRBJ2-1, with 9 bases lining up with TRBD2. The receptor was derived from a human donor with melanoma. The input for sequencing was CD8+ T cells sorted from blood (inferred from file names), taken from a patient given nivolumab and ipilimumab in sequence. CDR3 sequence (DNA): TGTGCCAGCGGGCTAGCGGGACGGATCGACAATGAGCAGTTCTTC. Amino acid sequence: CASGLAGRIDNEQFF.